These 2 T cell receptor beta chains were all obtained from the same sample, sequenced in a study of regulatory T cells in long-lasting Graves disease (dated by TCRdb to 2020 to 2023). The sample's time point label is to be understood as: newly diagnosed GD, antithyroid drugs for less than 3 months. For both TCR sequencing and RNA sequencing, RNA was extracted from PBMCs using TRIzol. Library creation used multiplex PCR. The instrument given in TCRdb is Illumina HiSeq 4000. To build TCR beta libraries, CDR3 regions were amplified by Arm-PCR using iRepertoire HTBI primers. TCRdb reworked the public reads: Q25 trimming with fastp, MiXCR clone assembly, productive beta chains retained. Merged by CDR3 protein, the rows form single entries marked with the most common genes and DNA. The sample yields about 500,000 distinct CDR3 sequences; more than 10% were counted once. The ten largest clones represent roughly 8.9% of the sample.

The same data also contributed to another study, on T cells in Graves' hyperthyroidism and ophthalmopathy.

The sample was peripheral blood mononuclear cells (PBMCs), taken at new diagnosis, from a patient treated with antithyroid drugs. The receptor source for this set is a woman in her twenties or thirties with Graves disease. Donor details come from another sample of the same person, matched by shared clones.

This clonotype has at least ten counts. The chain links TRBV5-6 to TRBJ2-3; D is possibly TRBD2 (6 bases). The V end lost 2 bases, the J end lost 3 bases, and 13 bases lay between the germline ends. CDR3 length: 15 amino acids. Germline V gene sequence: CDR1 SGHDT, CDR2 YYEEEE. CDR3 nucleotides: TGTGCCAGCAGCTTTGGCGGGGTGGAGACAGATACGCAGTATTTT. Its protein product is CASSFGGVETDTQYF.

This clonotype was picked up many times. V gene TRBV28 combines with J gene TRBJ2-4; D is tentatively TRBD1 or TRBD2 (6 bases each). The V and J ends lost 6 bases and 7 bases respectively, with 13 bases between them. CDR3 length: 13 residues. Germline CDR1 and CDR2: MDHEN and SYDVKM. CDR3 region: CASSPIGGNIQYF. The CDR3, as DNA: TGTGCCAGCAGCCCAATAGGGGGGAACATTCAGTACTTC.